This T cell receptor (beta chain) was obtained from a study of blood T cells in healthy people across ages. Germline CDR1 SQVTM, CDR2 ANQGSEA. The V end was cut by 4 bases, the J end by 2 bases, with 17 bases between. The CDR3 is 15 residues long. Next came a second PCR, run for about 6 to 11 cycles, which used a sample-barcoded 5' primer along with a J-beta primer mix. TCRdb reprocessed the 5' RACE reads via MiXCR and lists one record per CDR3 protein. The table has more than 500,000 distinct CDR3 sequences, about 29% seen once. Study-wide findings and caveats: Comparison with aged donors showed that long-lived donors had more naive CD4+ cells and higher diversity.

Turning to this clonotype: No antigen is known for it.

This same sample was also part of a study on T cells of mothers and their children.

The sequenced sample consisted of blood. V usage is TRBV29-1 and J usage is TRBJ2-5, with a tentative D call TRBD1 (6 bases). This receptor was obtained from a boy aged 2-15 years in good health. Here the CDR3 DNA reads TGCAGCGTTGGCGAACAGGGCCGGGCACAAGAGACCCAGTACTTC. The encoded protein is CSVGEQGRAQETQYF.